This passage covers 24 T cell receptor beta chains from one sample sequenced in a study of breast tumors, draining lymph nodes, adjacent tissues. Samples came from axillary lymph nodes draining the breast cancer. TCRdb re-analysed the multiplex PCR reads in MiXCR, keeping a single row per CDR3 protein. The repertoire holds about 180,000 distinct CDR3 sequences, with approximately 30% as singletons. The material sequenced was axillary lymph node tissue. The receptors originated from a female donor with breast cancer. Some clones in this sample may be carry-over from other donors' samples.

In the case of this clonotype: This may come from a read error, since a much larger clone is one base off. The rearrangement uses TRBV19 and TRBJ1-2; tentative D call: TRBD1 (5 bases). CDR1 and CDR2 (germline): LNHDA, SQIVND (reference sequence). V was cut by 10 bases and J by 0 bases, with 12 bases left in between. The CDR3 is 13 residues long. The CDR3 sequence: CATRGLANYGYTF. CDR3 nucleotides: TGTGCCACACGGGGCCTAGCTAACTATGGCTACACCTTC.

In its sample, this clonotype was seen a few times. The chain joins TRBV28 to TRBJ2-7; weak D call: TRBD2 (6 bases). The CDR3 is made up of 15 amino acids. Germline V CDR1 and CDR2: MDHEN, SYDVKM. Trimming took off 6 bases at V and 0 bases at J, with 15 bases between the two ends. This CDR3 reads CASRAGGPSSYEQYF. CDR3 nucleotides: TGTGCCAGCAGAGCCGGGGGACCCAGCTCCTACGAGCAGTACTTC. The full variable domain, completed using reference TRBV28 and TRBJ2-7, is DVKVTQSSRYLVKRTGEKVFLECVQDMDHENMFWYRQDPGLGLRLIYFSYDVKMKEKGDIPEGYSVSREKKERFSLILESASTNQTSMYLCASRAGGPSSYEQYFGPGTRLTVT.

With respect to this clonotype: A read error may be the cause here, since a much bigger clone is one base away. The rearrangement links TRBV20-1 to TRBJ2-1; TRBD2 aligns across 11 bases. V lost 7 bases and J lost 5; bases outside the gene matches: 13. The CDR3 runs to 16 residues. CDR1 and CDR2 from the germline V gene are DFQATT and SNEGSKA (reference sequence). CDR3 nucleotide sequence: TGCAGTGTTAATAGAGTGGGACTAGCGGCCAACAATGAGCAGTTCTTC. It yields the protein CSVNRVGLAANNEQFF.

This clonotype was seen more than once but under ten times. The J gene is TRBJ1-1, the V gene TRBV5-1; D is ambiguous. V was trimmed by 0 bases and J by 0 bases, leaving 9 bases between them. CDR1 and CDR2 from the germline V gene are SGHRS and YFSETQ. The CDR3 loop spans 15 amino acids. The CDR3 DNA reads TGCGCCAGCAGCTTGGACGTAGACTTGAACACTGAAGCTTTCTTT. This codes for CASSLDVDLNTEAFF.

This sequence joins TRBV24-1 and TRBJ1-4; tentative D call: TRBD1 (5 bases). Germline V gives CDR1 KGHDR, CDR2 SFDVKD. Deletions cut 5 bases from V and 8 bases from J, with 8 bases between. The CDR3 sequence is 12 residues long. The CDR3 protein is CATSVGDEKLFF. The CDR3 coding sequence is TGTGCCACCAGTGTGGGGGACGAAAAACTGTTTTTT.

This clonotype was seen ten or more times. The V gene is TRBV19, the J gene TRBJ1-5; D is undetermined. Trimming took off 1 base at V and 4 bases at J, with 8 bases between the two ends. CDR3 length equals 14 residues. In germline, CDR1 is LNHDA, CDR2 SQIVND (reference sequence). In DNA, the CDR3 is TGTGCCAGTAGTATAGGCCAGTTTAATCAGCCCCAGCATTTT. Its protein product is CASSIGQFNQPQHF.

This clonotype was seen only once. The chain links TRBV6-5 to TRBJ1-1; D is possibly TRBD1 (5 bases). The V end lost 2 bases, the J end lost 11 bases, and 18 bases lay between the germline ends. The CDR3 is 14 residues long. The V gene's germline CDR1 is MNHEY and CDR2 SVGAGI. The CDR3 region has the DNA TGTGCCAGCAGTTACGGAGGGGAAGGCCCACCGGCTTTCTTT. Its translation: CASSYGGEGPPAFF.

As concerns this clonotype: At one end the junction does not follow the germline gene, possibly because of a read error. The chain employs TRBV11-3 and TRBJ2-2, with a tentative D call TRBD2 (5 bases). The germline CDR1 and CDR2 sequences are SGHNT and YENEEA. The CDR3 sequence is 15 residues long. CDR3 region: CASSLVIEGAGELLF. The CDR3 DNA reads TGTGCCAGCAGCTTAGTAATAGAGGGCGCCGGGGAGCTGCTTTTT.

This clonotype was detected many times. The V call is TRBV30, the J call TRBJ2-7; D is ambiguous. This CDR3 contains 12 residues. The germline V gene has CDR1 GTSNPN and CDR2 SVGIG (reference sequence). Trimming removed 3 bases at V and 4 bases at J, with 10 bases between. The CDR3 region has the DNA TGTGCCTGGAGCGAGGACGCATACGAGCAGTACTTC. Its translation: CAWSEDAYEQYF. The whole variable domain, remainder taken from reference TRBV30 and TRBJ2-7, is SQTIHQWPATLVQPVGSPLSLECTVEGTSNPNLYWYRQAAGRGLQLLFYSVGIGQISSEVPQNLSASRPQDRQFILSSKKLLLSDSGFYLCAWSEDAYEQYFGPGTRLTVT.

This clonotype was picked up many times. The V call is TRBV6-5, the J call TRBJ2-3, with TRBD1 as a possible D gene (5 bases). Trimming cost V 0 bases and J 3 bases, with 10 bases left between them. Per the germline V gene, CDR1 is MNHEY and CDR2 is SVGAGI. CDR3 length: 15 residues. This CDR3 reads CASSYSGSGTDTQYF. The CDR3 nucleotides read TGTGCCAGCAGTTACTCAGGGTCAGGGACAGATACGCAGTATTTT.

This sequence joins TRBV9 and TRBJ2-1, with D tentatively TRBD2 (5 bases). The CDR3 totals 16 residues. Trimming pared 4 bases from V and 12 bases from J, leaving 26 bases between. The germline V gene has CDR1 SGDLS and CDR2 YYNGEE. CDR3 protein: CASSLLGPSSYNTQFF. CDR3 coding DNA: TGTGCCAGCAGCCTACTAGGGCCGAGCTCCTACAATACGCAGTTCTTC.

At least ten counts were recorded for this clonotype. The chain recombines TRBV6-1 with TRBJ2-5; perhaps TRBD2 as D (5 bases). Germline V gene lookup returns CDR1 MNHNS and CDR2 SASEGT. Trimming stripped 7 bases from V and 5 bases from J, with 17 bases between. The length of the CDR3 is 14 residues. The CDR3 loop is CASKEVVRGETQYF. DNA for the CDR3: TGTGCCAGCAAGGAGGTAGTCAGAGGGGAGACCCAGTACTTC.

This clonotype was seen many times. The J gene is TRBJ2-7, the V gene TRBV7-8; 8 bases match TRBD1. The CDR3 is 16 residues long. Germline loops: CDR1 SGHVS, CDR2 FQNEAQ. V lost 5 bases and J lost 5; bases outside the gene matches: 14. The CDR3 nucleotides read TGTGCCAGCAGCCCCCGCTGGGCAGGGGGCATGAACGAGCAGTACTTC. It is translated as CASSPRWAGGMNEQYF.

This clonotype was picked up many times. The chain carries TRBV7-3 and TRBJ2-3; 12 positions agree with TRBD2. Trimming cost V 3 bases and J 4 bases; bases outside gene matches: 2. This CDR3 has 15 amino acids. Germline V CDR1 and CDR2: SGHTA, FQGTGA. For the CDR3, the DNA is TGTGCCAGCAGCTTGCTAGCGGGAGGGGCAGATACGCAGTATTTT. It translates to CASSLLAGGADTQYF.

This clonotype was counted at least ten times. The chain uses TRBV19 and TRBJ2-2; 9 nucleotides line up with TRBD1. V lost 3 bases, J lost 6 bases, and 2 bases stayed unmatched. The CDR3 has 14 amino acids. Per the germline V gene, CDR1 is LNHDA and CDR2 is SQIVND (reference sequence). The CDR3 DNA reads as TGTGCCAGTAGTATTACAGGGGGCTCCGGGGAGCTGTTTTTT. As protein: CASSITGGSGELFF. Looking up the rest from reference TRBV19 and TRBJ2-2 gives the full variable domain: DGGITQSPKYLFRKEGQNVTLSCEQNLNHDAMYWYRQDPGQGLRLIYYSQIVNDFQKGDIAEGYSVSREKKESFPLTVTSAQKNPTAFYLCASSITGGSGELFFGEGSRLTVL.

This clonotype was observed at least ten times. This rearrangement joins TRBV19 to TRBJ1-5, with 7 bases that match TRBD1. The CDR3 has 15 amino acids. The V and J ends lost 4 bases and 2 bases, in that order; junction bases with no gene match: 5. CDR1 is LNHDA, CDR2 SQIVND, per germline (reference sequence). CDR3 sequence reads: CASSRQGVGNQPQHF. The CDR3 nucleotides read TGTGCCAGTAGTAGACAGGGAGTCGGCAATCAGCCCCAGCATTTT. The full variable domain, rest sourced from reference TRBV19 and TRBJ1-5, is DGGITQSPKYLFRKEGQNVTLSCEQNLNHDAMYWYRQDPGQGLRLIYYSQIVNDFQKGDIAEGYSVSREKKESFPLTVTSAQKNPTAFYLCASSRQGVGNQPQHFGDGTRLSIL.

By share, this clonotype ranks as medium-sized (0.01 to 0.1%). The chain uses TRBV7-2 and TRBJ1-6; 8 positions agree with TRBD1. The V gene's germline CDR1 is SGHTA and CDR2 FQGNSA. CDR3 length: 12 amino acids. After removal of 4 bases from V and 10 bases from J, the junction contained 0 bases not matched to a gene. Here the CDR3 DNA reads TGTGCCAGCAGCTACAGGGGGTCACCCCTCCACTTT. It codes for CASSYRGSPLHF.

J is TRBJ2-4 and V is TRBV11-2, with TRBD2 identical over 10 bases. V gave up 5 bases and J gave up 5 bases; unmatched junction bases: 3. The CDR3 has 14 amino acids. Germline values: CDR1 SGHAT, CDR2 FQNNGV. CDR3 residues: CASSLAGVENIQYF. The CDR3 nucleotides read TGTGCCAGCAGCCTAGCGGGGGTCGAAAACATTCAGTACTTC.

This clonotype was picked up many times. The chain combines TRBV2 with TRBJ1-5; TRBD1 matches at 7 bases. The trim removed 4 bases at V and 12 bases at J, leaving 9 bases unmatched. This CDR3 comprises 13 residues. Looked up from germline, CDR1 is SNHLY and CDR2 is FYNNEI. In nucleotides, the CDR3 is TGTGCCAGCAGTGGCACGACAGGGAAATACCAGCATTTT. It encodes CASSGTTGKYQHF.

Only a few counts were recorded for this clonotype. The CDR3 region is CASSPRTGGIYNEQFF. CDR3 nucleotide sequence: TGTGCCAGCTCCCCTCGAACAGGGGGTATCTACAATGAGCAGTTCTTC. The chain links TRBV18 to TRBJ2-1, with TRBD1 identical over 8 bases. This CDR3 is 16 amino acids long. Germline CDR1 reads KGHSH; CDR2 reads LQKENI. Germline trimming cut 6 bases from V and 3 bases from J; bases unmatched to any gene: 10. The complete variable domain, with remaining parts taken from reference TRBV18 and TRBJ2-1, reads NAGVMQNPRHLVRRRGQEARLRCSPMKGHSHVYWYRQLPEEGLKFMVYLQKENIIDESGMPKERFSAEFPKEGPSILRIQQVVRGDSAAYFCASSPRTGGIYNEQFFGPGTRLTVL.

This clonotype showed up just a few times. The CDR3 DNA reads TGTGCCAGCAGTTCCCGGGACAGCCATCAGCCCCAGCATTTT. Protein sequence: CASSSRDSHQPQHF. The rearrangement joins TRBV27 to TRBJ1-5; TRBD1 matches at 7 bases. J lost 5 bases, V lost 4 bases, and 5 bases had no gene match. The germline V gene has CDR1 MNHEY and CDR2 SMNVEV (reference sequence). The CDR3 totals 14 residues.

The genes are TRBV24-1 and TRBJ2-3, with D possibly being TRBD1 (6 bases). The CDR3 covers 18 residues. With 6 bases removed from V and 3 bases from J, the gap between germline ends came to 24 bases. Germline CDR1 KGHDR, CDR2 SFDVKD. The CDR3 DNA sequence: TGTGCCACCAGTTCTAGCTGGGGGCCGAGGGGTTCGACAGATACGCAGTATTTT. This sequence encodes CATSSSWGPRGSTDTQYF.

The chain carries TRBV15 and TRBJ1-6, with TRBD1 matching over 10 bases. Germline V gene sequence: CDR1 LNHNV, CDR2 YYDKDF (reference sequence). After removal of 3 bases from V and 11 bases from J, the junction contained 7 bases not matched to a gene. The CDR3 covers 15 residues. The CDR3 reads CATSSGTGVGPPLHF. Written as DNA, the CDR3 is TGTGCCACCAGCAGCGGGACAGGGGTCGGTCCACCCCTCCACTTT.

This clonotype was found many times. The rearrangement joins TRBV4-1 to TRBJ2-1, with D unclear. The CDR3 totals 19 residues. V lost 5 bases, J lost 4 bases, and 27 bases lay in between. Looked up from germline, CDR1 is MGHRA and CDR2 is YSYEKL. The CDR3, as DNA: TGCGCCAGCAGCTTCCTCGCCCCAAAAATTTTAGGACCGTACAATGAGCAGTTCTTC. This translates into CASSFLAPKILGPYNEQFF.